These T cell receptor beta chains were read from a single sample in a study of Graves' ophthalmopathy and Graves' hyperthyroidism. MiXCR, applied by TCRdb to the multiplex PCR reads, yields one record per CDR3 protein. The sample records around 660,000 distinct CDR3 sequences, 35% to 45% being singletons. The specimen sequenced was peripheral blood. Receptors were obtained from an adult man with Graves' ophthalmopathy. Each CDR3 is given with its conserved first and last residue. A D gene is named only where the DNA matches it firmly. Size values are once, few and many counts, or a class for expanded clones, and some rows have none.

j_call: TRBJ1-1
d_call: NA
clone_size: NA
v_call: TRBV6-6
cdr3_nt: TGTGCCAGCAGTTATTTACCTGGTAGCGCTGAAGCTTTCTTT
cdr3_aa: CASSYLPGSAEAFF

j_call: TRBJ2-2
d_call: TRBD1
clone_size: NA
v_call: TRBV2
cdr3_nt: TGTGCCAGCACCAGTCAACAGGGGCGAACGGCCGGGGAGCTGTTTTTT
cdr3_aa: CASTSQQGRTAGELFF

j_call: TRBJ1-1
d_call: TRBD1
clone_size: many
v_call: TRBV10-3
cdr3_nt: TGTGCCATCAGTGAGACTGACAGGGGCAACACTGAAGCTTTCTTT
cdr3_aa: CAISETDRGNTEAFF

j_call: TRBJ2-4
d_call: NA
clone_size: NA
v_call: TRBV19
cdr3_nt: TGTGCCAGTAGTATGTTACACACTAGGAGCATTCAGTACTTC
cdr3_aa: CASSMLHTRSIQYF

j_call: TRBJ1-3
d_call: TRBD1
clone_size: NA
v_call: TRBV7-2
cdr3_nt: TGTGCCAGCAGCTTGGGACAGGGGCCGTATGGCTACACCATATATTTT
cdr3_aa: CASSLGQGPYGYTIYF

j_call: TRBJ1-4
d_call: NA
clone_size: NA
v_call: TRBV19
cdr3_nt: TGTGCCAGTAGTATCGGGGCCCTTCAGCGAAAACTGTTTTTT
cdr3_aa: CASSIGALQRKLFF

j_call: TRBJ2-7
d_call: NA
clone_size: few
v_call: TRBV12-3/TRBV12-4
cdr3_nt: TGTGCCAGCAGCCTTAGGACGGGCGAGCAGTACTTC
cdr3_aa: CASSLRTGEQYF

j_call: TRBJ2-5
d_call: TRBD2
clone_size: many
v_call: TRBV2
cdr3_nt: TGTGCCAGCAGTGAAGCGGGGCGCGGGGGGGGGCAAGAGACCCAGTACTTC
cdr3_aa: CASSEAGRGGGQETQYF

j_call: TRBJ2-7
d_call: TRBD2
clone_size: few
v_call: TRBV6-6
cdr3_nt: TGTGCCAGCAGTTACGCAAGGACTAGCGGGGGATACGAGCAGTACTTC
cdr3_aa: CASSYARTSGGYEQYF

j_call: TRBJ1-1
d_call: NA
clone_size: NA
v_call: TRBV29-1
cdr3_nt: TGCAGCCGGGGCCCCCCGGGCACTGAAGCTTTCTTT
cdr3_aa: CSRGPPGTEAFF

j_call: TRBJ1-1
d_call: NA
clone_size: few
v_call: TRBV20-1
cdr3_nt: TGCAGTGCTAGAGATCAGGGGCAGGTGAGGAGACGAAACACTGAAGCTTTCTTT
cdr3_aa: CSARDQGQVRRRNTEAFF

j_call: TRBJ1-1
d_call: NA
clone_size: many
v_call: TRBV13
cdr3_nt: TGTGCCAGCAGCTTGAGGGGCCGGACTGAAGCTTTCTTT
cdr3_aa: CASSLRGRTEAFF

j_call: TRBJ1-3
d_call: NA
clone_size: few
v_call: TRBV12-3/TRBV12-4
cdr3_nt: TGTGCTAGTGGTTTGGACACCTACTCTGGAAACACCATATATTTT
cdr3_aa: CASGLDTYSGNTIYF

j_call: TRBJ1-5
d_call: NA
clone_size: many
v_call: TRBV10-3
cdr3_nt: TGTGCCATCAGTGGGGGGCTCAATCAGCCCCAGCATTTT
cdr3_aa: CAISGGLNQPQHF

j_call: TRBJ2-5
d_call: TRBD2
clone_size: many
v_call: TRBV7-2
cdr3_nt: TGTGCCAGCAGCTTCTCGGGACTAGGAGAGACCCAGTACTTC
cdr3_aa: CASSFSGLGETQYF

j_call: TRBJ2-5
d_call: TRBD2
clone_size: NA
v_call: TRBV6-5
cdr3_nt: TGTGCCAGCAGTAATACAAGGGAGGGCCGAGAGACCCAGTACTTC
cdr3_aa: CASSNTREGRETQYF

j_call: TRBJ2-7
d_call: TRBD1
clone_size: NA
v_call: TRBV29-1
cdr3_nt: TGCAGCGTAGGACAGGGGGCAGGAAACGAGCAGTACTTC
cdr3_aa: CSVGQGAGNEQYF

j_call: TRBJ1-5
d_call: NA
clone_size: few
v_call: TRBV18
cdr3_nt: TGTGCCAGCTCGCAAATCGGGAATCCGCCCCAGCATTTT
cdr3_aa: CASSQIGNPPQHF

j_call: TRBJ1-1
d_call: NA
clone_size: many
v_call: TRBV5-8
cdr3_nt: TGTGCCAGCAGCCGGCTTGACAGAGCGAGAGCCACTGAAGCTTTCTTT
cdr3_aa: CASSRLDRARATEAFF

j_call: TRBJ2-7
d_call: TRBD2
clone_size: NA
v_call: TRBV27
cdr3_nt: TGTGCCAGCAGTTACTACCGGGAGGCCTACGAGCAGTACTTC
cdr3_aa: CASSYYREAYEQYF

j_call: TRBJ2-7
d_call: NA
clone_size: many
v_call: TRBV11-2
cdr3_nt: TGTGCCAGCAGCTTACCTCCCCGGTCCTACGAGCAGTACTTC
cdr3_aa: CASSLPPRSYEQYF

j_call: TRBJ2-5
d_call: NA
clone_size: many
v_call: TRBV29-1
cdr3_nt: TGCAGCGGCGATCCCATCCCAAAAGAGACCCAGTACTTC
cdr3_aa: CSGDPIPKETQYF

j_call: TRBJ2-6
d_call: TRBD1
clone_size: NA
v_call: TRBV19
cdr3_nt: TGTGCCTGGGACAGAAGCTCTGGGGCCAACGTCCTGACTTTC
cdr3_aa: CAWDRSSGANVLTF

j_call: TRBJ1-2
d_call: NA
clone_size: many
v_call: TRBV7-8
cdr3_nt: TGTGCCAGCAGCTTAGAGCCGGGACCAGGGGGCTACACCTTC
cdr3_aa: CASSLEPGPGGYTF

j_call: TRBJ2-7
d_call: NA
clone_size: NA
v_call: TRBV10-3
cdr3_nt: TGTGCCATCAGTGAGGCGGTGGAGAGGGACGGCTACGAGCAGTACTTC
cdr3_aa: CAISEAVERDGYEQYF

j_call: TRBJ1-1
d_call: NA
clone_size: once
v_call: TRBV29-1
cdr3_nt: TGCAGCGTTGAAGGTGGGATGGAAGCTTTCTTT
cdr3_aa: CSVEGGMEAFF

j_call: TRBJ1-6
d_call: TRBD1
clone_size: NA
v_call: TRBV15
cdr3_nt: TGTGCCACCAGCAGCCGGACAGGGAGTAATTCACCCCTCCACTTT
cdr3_aa: CATSSRTGSNSPLHF

j_call: TRBJ1-5
d_call: NA
clone_size: once
v_call: TRBV2
cdr3_nt: TGTGCCAGCAGCTTAGGCGGCCTGCGGGAGACCCAGCATTTT
cdr3_aa: CASSLGGLRETQHF

j_call: TRBJ2-7
d_call: NA
clone_size: NA
v_call: TRBV4-1
cdr3_nt: TGCGCCAGCAGCAAGGAGGCGGGGTTATACTACGAGCAGTACTTC
cdr3_aa: CASSKEAGLYYEQYF

j_call: TRBJ1-6
d_call: NA
clone_size: many
v_call: TRBV20-1
cdr3_nt: TGCAGTGCCACGGGACTCGGGGTTTCACCCCTCCACTTT
cdr3_aa: CSATGLGVSPLHF

j_call: TRBJ2-2
d_call: TRBD2
clone_size: NA
v_call: TRBV12-3/TRBV12-4
cdr3_nt: TGTGCTAGTGGTCCTAGCGGGATCTACAACACCGGGGAGCTGTTTTTT
cdr3_aa: CASGPSGIYNTGELFF

j_call: TRBJ2-5
d_call: NA
clone_size: few
v_call: TRBV5-4
cdr3_nt: TGTGCCGGCAGCTTGGTCCTCCAAGAGACCCAGTACTTC
cdr3_aa: CAGSLVLQETQYF

j_call: TRBJ1-5
d_call: TRBD1
clone_size: NA
v_call: TRBV7-9
cdr3_nt: TGTGCCAGCAGCGAAGACCGGGACAGGGGCGGGCAGCCCCAGCATTTT
cdr3_aa: CASSEDRDRGGQPQHF

j_call: TRBJ1-5
d_call: TRBD1
clone_size: NA
v_call: TRBV12-3/TRBV12-4
cdr3_nt: TGTGCCAGCAGTCCGACAGGGGGCTATCAGCCCCAGCATTTT
cdr3_aa: CASSPTGGYQPQHF

j_call: TRBJ1-1
d_call: NA
clone_size: many
v_call: TRBV20-1
cdr3_nt: TGCAGTGCTAGAGAAGACGTCAGAGACACTGAAGCTTTCTTT
cdr3_aa: CSAREDVRDTEAFF

j_call: TRBJ1-4
d_call: NA
clone_size: NA
v_call: TRBV7-9
cdr3_nt: TGTGCCAGCAGCTTAGGGACACCTGGACGACGAGAAAAACTGTTTTTT
cdr3_aa: CASSLGTPGRREKLFF

j_call: TRBJ2-3
d_call: NA
clone_size: NA
v_call: TRBV20-1
cdr3_nt: TGCAGTGCTAACCGGGCAGATACGCAGTATTTT
cdr3_aa: CSANRADTQYF

j_call: TRBJ1-1
d_call: NA
clone_size: NA
v_call: TRBV25-1
cdr3_nt: TGTGCCAGCAGTGAAGGGTCTAGCGGGTCCCTGAACACTGAAGCTTTCTTT
cdr3_aa: CASSEGSSGSLNTEAFF

j_call: TRBJ2-7
d_call: TRBD1
clone_size: many
v_call: TRBV15
cdr3_nt: TGTGCCGCCCTAAACACACAGGGGGCTAACGAGCAGTACTTC
cdr3_aa: CAALNTQGANEQYF

j_call: TRBJ1-5
d_call: NA
clone_size: many
v_call: TRBV2
cdr3_nt: TGTGCCAGCAGTGGTTCGGGGGGCTATCAGCCCCAGCATTTT
cdr3_aa: CASSGSGGYQPQHF

j_call: TRBJ1-2
d_call: NA
clone_size: many
v_call: TRBV19
cdr3_nt: TGTGCCAGTAGTAAAGCCGGGACATTCTATGGCTACACCTTC
cdr3_aa: CASSKAGTFYGYTF

j_call: TRBJ2-7
d_call: NA
clone_size: few
v_call: TRBV3-1
cdr3_nt: TGTGCCAGCAGCCTATCCGGGACTTCGTCCTACGAGCAGTACTTC
cdr3_aa: CASSLSGTSSYEQYF

j_call: TRBJ2-5
d_call: NA
clone_size: NA
v_call: TRBV20-1
cdr3_nt: TGCAGTGCTAGGGTTGGGATGGCACAAGAGACCCAGTACTTC
cdr3_aa: CSARVGMAQETQYF

j_call: TRBJ1-2
d_call: TRBD1
clone_size: NA
v_call: TRBV29-1
cdr3_nt: TGCAGCTCCTTTCGAGGGGGCCAGAGGGGCTACACCTTC
cdr3_aa: CSSFRGGQRGYTF

j_call: TRBJ1-1
d_call: NA
clone_size: many
v_call: TRBV20-1
cdr3_nt: TGCAGTGCTACCATTCCCGAGACCGCGTATTCTGTTTTCTTT
cdr3_aa: CSATIPETAYSVFF

j_call: TRBJ2-5
d_call: NA
clone_size: NA
v_call: TRBV15
cdr3_nt: TGTGCCACCAGCATGATGGAGTCTCGAGAGACCCAGTACTTC
cdr3_aa: CATSMMESRETQYF

j_call: TRBJ1-5
d_call: NA
clone_size: NA
v_call: TRBV29-1
cdr3_nt: TGCAGCGCCTCCCGTTGGGGCGATGATCGCAATCAGCCCCAGCATTTT
cdr3_aa: CSASRWGDDRNQPQHF

j_call: TRBJ1-3
d_call: NA
clone_size: many
v_call: TRBV6-6
cdr3_nt: TGTGCCAGCAGTTACAAACAGGGTTCGCACACCATATATTTT
cdr3_aa: CASSYKQGSHTIYF

j_call: TRBJ1-1
d_call: NA
clone_size: few
v_call: TRBV5-1
cdr3_nt: TGCGCCAGCAGCTTCGACAGTTACAACACTGAAGCTTTCTTT
cdr3_aa: CASSFDSYNTEAFF

j_call: TRBJ2-2
d_call: NA
clone_size: few
v_call: TRBV24-1
cdr3_nt: TGTGCCACCAGTGATGGCGGGGAGCTGTTTTTT
cdr3_aa: CATSDGGELFF

j_call: TRBJ1-4
d_call: NA
clone_size: many
v_call: TRBV20-1
cdr3_nt: TGCAGTGCTATCGCAGGGGAAAAACTGTTTTTT
cdr3_aa: CSAIAGEKLFF

j_call: TRBJ2-7
d_call: NA
clone_size: many
v_call: TRBV10-3
cdr3_nt: TGTGCCATCAGTGAGCGAGGTCCCGGGAACGAGCAGTACTTC
cdr3_aa: CAISERGPGNEQYF

j_call: TRBJ2-7
d_call: TRBD2
clone_size: many
v_call: TRBV19
cdr3_nt: TGTGCCAGTGCTAGCGGGAGGAGATACGAGCAGTACTTC
cdr3_aa: CASASGRRYEQYF

j_call: TRBJ1-3
d_call: NA
clone_size: NA
v_call: TRBV6-5
cdr3_nt: TGTGCCAGCACTTGGAACTCTGGAAACACCATATATTTT
cdr3_aa: CASTWNSGNTIYF

j_call: TRBJ2-7
d_call: NA
clone_size: few
v_call: TRBV9
cdr3_nt: TGTGCCAGCAGCGTGGCTAGGAATAAAGGCGAGCAGTACTTC
cdr3_aa: CASSVARNKGEQYF

j_call: TRBJ2-2
d_call: TRBD2
clone_size: NA
v_call: TRBV29-1
cdr3_nt: TGCAGCGCGGGAGGGAGGGCGAACACTGGGGAGCTGTTTTTT
cdr3_aa: CSAGGRANTGELFF

j_call: TRBJ2-7
d_call: TRBD1
clone_size: few
v_call: TRBV11-2
cdr3_nt: TGTGCCAGCAGCTTAGTGGGGACAGGGACCGAGCAGTACTTC
cdr3_aa: CASSLVGTGTEQYF

j_call: TRBJ2-7
d_call: TRBD1
clone_size: NA
v_call: TRBV5-1
cdr3_nt: TGCGCCAGCAGCTTGACAGGGGCCTACGAGCAGCACTTC
cdr3_aa: CASSLTGAYEQHF

j_call: TRBJ2-7
d_call: TRBD1
clone_size: NA
v_call: TRBV10-3
cdr3_nt: TGTGCCATCAGTGAGTCGACAGGGGGGTTCGAGCAGTACTTC
cdr3_aa: CAISESTGGFEQYF

j_call: TRBJ1-1
d_call: NA
clone_size: NA
v_call: TRBV10-2
cdr3_nt: TGCGCCAGCAGTGAGATGGCCAGTATAATGGGGACTGAAGCTTTCTTT
cdr3_aa: CASSEMASIMGTEAFF